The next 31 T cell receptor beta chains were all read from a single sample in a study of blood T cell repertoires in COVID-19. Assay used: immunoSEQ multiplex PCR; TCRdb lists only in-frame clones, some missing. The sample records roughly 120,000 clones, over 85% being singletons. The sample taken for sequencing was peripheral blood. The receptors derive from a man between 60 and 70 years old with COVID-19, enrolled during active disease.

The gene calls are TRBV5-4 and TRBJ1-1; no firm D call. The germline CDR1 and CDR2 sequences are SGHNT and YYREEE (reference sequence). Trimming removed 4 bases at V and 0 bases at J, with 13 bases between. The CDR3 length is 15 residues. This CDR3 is CASSPYSTMNTEAFF. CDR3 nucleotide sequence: TGTGCCAGCAGCCCTTATTCAACAATGAACACTGAAGCTTTCTTT.

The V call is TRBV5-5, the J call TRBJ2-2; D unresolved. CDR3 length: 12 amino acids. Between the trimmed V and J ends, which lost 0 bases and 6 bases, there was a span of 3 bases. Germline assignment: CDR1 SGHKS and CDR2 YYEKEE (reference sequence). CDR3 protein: CASSLGPGELFF. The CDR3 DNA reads TGTGCCAGCAGCTTGGGGCCCGGGGAGCTGTTTTTT. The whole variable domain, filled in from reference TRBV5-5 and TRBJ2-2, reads DAGVTQSPTHLIKTRGQQVTLRCSPISGHKSVSWYQQVLGQGPQFIFQYYEKEERGRGNFPDRFSARQFPNYSSELNVNALLLGDSALYLCASSLGPGELFFGEGSRLTVL.

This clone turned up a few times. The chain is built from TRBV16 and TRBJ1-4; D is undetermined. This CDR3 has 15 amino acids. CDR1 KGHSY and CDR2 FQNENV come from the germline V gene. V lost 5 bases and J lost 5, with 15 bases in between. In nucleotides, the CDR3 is TGTGCCAGCAGCGGCAGCAGGCAGTTAAATGAAAAACTGTTTTTT. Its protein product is CASSGSRQLNEKLFF.

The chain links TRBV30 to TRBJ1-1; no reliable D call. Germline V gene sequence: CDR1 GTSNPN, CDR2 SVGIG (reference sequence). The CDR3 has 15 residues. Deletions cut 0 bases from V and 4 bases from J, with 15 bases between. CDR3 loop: CAWSVRDTVGTEAFF. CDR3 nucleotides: TGTGCCTGGAGTGTACGGGATACCGTGGGCACTGAAGCTTTCTTT.

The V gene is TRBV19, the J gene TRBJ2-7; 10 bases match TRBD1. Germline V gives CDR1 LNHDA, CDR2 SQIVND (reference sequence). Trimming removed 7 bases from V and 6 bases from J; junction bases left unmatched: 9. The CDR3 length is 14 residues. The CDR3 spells CASKAGQGTGEQYF. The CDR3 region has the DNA TGTGCCAGTAAGGCGGGACAGGGGACTGGCGAGCAGTACTTC.

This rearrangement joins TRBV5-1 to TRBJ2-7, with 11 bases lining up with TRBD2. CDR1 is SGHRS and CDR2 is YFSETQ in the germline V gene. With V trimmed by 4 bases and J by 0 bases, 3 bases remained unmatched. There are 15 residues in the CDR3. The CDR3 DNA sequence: TGCGCCAGCAGCCTCCTAGCGGGAGGCTCCTACGAGCAGTACTTC. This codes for CASSLLAGGSYEQYF.

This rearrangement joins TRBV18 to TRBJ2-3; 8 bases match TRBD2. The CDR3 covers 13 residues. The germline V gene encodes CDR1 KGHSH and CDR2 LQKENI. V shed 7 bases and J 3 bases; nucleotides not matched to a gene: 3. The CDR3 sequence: CASYTGGTDTQYF. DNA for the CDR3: TGTGCCAGCTACACGGGAGGGACAGATACGCAGTATTTT.

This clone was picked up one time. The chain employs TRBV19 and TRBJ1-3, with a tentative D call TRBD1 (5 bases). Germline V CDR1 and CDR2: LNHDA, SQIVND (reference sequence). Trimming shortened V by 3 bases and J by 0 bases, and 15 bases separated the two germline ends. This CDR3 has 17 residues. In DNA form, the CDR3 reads TGTGCCAGTAGTATGGGCCCGGGGGGGAGCTCTGGAAACACCATATATTTT. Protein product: CASSMGPGGSSGNTIYF.

This CDR3 is CASSRDNEQYF. The CDR3 DNA reads TGTGCCAGCTCCAGGGACAACGAGCAGTACTTC. The V and J genes are TRBV9 and TRBJ2-7; tentatively, D is TRBD1 (6 bases). The CDR3 contains 11 residues. The V and J ends lost 7 bases and 5 bases respectively, with 10 bases between them. Germline V gene sequence: CDR1 SGDLS, CDR2 YYNGEE. The full variable domain, its missing parts supplied by reference TRBV9 and TRBJ2-7, is DSGVTQTPKHLITATGQRVTLRCSPRSGDLSVYWYQQSLDQGLQFLIQYYNGEERAKGNILERFSAQQFPDLHSELNLSSLELGDSALYFCASSRDNEQYFGPGTRLTVT.

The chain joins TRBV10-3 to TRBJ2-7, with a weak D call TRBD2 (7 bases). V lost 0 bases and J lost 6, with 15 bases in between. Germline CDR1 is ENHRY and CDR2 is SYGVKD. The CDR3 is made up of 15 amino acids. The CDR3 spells CAISESIGGGLEQYF. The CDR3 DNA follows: TGTGCCATCAGTGAGTCGATAGGGGGAGGGCTCGAGCAGTACTTC.

The CDR3 is CASSFGSGRAYNEQFF. The CDR3 DNA sequence: TGTGCCAGCAGCTTCGGAAGCGGGAGGGCTTACAATGAGCAGTTCTTC. This chain uses TRBV13 with TRBJ2-1, with TRBD2 identical over 10 bases. Germline loops: CDR1 PRHDT, CDR2 FYEKMQ (reference sequence). J gave up 4 bases and V 3 bases, and 6 bases lay outside the gene matches. The CDR3 covers 16 residues.

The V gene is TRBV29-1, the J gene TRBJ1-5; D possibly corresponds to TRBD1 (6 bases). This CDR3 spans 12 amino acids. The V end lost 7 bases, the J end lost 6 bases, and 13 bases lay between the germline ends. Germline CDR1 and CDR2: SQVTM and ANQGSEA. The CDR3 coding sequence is TGCAGCGCCATCGTAGGGGGTCAGCCCCAGCATTTT. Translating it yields CSAIVGGQPQHF. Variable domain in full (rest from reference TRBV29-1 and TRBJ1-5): SAVISQKPSRDICQRGTSLTIQCQVDSQVTMMFWYRQQPGQSLTLIATANQGSEATYESGFVIDKFPISRPNLTFSTLTVSNMSPEDSSIYLCSAIVGGQPQHFGDGTRLSIL.

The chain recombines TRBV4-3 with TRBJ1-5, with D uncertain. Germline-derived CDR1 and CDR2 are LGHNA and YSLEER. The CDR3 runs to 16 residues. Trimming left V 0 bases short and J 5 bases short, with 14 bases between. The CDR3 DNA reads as TGCGCCAGCAGCCAAGATCCTGGTCGCCCGGATCAGCCCCAGCATTTT. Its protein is CASSQDPGRPDQPQHF.

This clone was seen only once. CDR3 coding DNA: TGTGCCAGCAGTGTACTAGCGGGATTACAGGGTGAGCAGTTCTTC. Protein: CASSVLAGLQGEQFF. This chain links TRBV2 with TRBJ2-1, with 10 positions matching TRBD2. This CDR3 region has 15 residues. Trimming at V came to 4 bases and at J to 9 bases, leaving 9 bases not matched to a gene. Germline V gene lookup returns CDR1 SNHLY and CDR2 FYNNEI.

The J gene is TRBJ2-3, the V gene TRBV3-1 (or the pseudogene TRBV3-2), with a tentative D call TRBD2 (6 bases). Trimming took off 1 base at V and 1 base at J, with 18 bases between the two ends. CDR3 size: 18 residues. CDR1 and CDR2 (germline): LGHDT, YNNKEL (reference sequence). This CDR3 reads CASSQGAFSGAGTDTQYF. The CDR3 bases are TGTGCCAGCAGCCAAGGGGCCTTTAGCGGAGCGGGCACAGATACGCAGTATTTT.

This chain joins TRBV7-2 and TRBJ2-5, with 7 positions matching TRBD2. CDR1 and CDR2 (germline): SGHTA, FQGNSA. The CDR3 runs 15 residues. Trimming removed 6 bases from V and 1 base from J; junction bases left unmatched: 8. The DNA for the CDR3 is TGTGCCAGCAGTAAACCATGGACTAGCCAAGAGACCCAGTACTTC. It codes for CASSKPWTSQETQYF.

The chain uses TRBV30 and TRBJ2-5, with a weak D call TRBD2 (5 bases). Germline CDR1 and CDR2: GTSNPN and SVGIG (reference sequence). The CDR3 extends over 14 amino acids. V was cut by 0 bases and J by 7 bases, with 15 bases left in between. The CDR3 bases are TGTGCCTGGAGTGTAAAGGAGGCCCCAGGGACCCAGTACTTC. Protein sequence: CAWSVKEAPGTQYF.

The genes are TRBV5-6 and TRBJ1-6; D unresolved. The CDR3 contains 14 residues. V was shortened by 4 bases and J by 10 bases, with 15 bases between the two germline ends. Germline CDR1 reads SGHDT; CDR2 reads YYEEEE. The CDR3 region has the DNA TGTGCCAGCAGCCCCACTGGTTACGTCTCACCCCTCCACTTT. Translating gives CASSPTGYVSPLHF.

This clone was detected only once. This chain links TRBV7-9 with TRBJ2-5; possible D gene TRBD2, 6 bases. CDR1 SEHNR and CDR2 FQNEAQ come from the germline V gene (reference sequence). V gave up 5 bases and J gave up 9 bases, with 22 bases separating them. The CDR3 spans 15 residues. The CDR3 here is CASSPSGRLNGAQYF. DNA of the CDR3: TGTGCCAGCAGCCCATCCGGGAGACTTAATGGGGCCCAGTACTTC.

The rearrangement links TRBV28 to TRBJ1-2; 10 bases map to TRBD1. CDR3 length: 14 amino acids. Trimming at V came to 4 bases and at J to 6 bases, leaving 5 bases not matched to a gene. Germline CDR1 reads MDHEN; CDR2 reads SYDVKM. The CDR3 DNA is TGTGCCAGCAGTTCTCCGGGACAGGGGAATGGCTACACCTTC. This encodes CASSSPGQGNGYTF.

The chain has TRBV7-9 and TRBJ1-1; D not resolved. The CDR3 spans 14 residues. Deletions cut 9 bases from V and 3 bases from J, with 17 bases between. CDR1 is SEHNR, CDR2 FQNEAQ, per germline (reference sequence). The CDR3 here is CASKIRGGDTEAFF. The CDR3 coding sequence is TGTGCCAGTAAAATTCGGGGTGGGGACACTGAAGCTTTCTTT. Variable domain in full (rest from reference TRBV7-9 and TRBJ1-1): DTGVSQNPRHKITKRGQNVTFRCDPISEHNRLYWYRQTLGQGPEFLTYFQNEAQLEKSRLLSDRFSAERPKGSFSTLEIQRTEQGDSAMYLCASKIRGGDTEAFFGQGTRLTVV.

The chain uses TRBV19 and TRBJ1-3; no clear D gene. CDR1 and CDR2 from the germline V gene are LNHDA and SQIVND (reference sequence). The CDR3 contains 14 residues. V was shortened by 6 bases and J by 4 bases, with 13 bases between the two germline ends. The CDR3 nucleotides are TGTGCCAGTAGCGTCGCAGTGTCCGGAAACACCATATATTTT. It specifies CASSVAVSGNTIYF.

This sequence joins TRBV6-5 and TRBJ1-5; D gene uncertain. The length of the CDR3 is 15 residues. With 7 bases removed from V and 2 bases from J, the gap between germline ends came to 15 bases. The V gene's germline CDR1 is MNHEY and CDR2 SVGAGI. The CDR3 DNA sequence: TGTGCCAGCACCTTTGACAATATTGGCAATCAGCCCCAGCATTTT. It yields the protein CASTFDNIGNQPQHF.

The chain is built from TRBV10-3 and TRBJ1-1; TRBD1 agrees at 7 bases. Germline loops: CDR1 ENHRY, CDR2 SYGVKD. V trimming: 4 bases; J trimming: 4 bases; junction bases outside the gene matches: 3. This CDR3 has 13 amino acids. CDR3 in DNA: TGTGCCATCAGTGGTGACAGGGCCACTGAAGCTTTCTTT. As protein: CAISGDRATEAFF.

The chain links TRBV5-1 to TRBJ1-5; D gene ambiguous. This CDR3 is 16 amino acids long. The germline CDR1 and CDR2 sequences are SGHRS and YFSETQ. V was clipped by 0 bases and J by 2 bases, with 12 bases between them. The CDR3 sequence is CASSLDGGGRNQPQHF. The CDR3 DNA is TGCGCCAGCAGCTTGGATGGAGGAGGACGCAATCAGCCCCAGCATTTT.

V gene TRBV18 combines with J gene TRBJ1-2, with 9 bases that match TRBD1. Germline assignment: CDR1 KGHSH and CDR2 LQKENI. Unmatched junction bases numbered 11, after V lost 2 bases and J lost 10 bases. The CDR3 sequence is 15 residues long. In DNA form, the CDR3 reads TGTGCCAGCTCACCAACGGCCGGGACAGGGCCGATCTACACCTTC. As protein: CASSPTAGTGPIYTF.

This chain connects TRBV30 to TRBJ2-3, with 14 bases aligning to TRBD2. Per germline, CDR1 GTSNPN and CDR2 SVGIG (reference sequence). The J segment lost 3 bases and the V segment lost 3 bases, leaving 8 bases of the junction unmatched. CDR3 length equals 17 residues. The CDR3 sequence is CAWSGLAGGRHTDTQYF. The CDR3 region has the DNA TGTGCCTGGAGCGGACTAGCGGGAGGTCGCCATACAGATACGCAGTATTTT.

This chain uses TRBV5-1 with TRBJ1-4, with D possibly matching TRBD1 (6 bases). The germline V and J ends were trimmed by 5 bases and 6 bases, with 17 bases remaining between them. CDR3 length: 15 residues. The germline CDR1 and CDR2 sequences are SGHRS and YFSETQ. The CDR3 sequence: CASSTDRSGDEKLFF. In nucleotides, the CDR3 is TGCGCCAGCAGTACCGACAGGTCAGGGGATGAAAAACTGTTTTTT.

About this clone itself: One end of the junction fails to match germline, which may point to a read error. The CDR3 loop is CASSGITDMQYF. The CDR3 nucleotides read TGTGCCAGCAGCGGGATCACAGATATGCAGTATTTT. The gene calls are TRBV2 and TRBJ2-3; tentative D call: TRBD2 (5 bases). There are 12 residues in the CDR3. Germline loops: CDR1 SNHLY, CDR2 FYNNEI.

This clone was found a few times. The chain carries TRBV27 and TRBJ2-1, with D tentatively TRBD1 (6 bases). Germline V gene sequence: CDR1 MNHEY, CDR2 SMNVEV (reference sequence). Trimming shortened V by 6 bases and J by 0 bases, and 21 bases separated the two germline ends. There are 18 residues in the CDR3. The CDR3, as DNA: TGTGCCAGCAGCCGAAGGGTGGGGCAGGGGAGCTCCTACAATGAGCAGTTCTTC. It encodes CASSRRVGQGSSYNEQFF.

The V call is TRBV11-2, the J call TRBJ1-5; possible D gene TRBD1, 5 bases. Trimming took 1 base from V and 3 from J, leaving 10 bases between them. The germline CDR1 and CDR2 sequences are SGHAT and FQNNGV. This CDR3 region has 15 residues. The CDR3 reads CASSLVAGNNQPQHF. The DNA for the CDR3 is TGTGCCAGCAGCTTAGTGGCAGGGAACAATCAGCCCCAGCATTTT.